This T cell receptor beta chain was documented in a study of T cell repertoires in cytomegalovirus infection. Study at large: In public TCR beta signatures, there were indications of both CMV infection and matching HLA type.

This clonotype was detected ten times or more. Antigen unknown. Study-level findings and limits: Based on cumulative public TCR beta family frequency, carriers of CMV plus the relevant HLA were identified. CMV-specific TCR beta clonotypes restricted by HLA-C were the ones dominating the ex vivo response.

CDR1 and CDR2 (germline): SGHVS, FQNEAQ. This CDR3 spans 15 amino acids. The V and J ends lost 0 bases and 0 bases respectively, with 8 bases between them. TCRdb itself ran the reads through MiXCR, one entry per CDR3 protein. The profile shows 490,000 or so distinct CDR3 sequences, 10% to 12% of them singletons. The source is a human donor in good health (CMV status not recorded). Some clones in this sample may be carry-over from other donors' samples. J is TRBJ1-1 and V is TRBV7-8; D gene ambiguous. Sequencing was done on a sample of PBMCs. The CDR3 nucleotides read TGTGCCAGCAGCTTAGCCAGGACCTTGAACACTGAAGCTTTCTTT. Translating it yields CASSLARTLNTEAFF.